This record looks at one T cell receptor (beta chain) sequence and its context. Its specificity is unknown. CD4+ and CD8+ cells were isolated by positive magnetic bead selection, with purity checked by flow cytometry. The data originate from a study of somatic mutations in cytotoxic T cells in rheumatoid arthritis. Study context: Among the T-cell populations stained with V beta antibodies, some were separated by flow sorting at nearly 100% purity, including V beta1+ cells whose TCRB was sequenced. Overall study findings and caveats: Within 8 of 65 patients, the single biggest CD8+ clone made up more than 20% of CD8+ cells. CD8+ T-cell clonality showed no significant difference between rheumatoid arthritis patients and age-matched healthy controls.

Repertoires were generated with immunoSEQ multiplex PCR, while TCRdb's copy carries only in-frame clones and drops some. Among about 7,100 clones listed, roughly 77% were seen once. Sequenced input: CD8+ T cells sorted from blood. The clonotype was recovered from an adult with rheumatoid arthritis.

CDR3 sequence: CASSLARTGRIQFF. CDR3 coding DNA: TGTGCCAGCAGCTTAGCTAGGACAGGGCGAATCCAGTTCTTC. The rearrangement uses TRBV7-6 and TRBJ2-1; 8 nucleotides line up with TRBD1. The CDR3 loop spans 14 amino acids. The germline CDR1 and CDR2 sequences are SGHVS and FNYEAQ. Germline trimming cut 0 bases from V and 13 bases from J; bases unmatched to any gene: 8.